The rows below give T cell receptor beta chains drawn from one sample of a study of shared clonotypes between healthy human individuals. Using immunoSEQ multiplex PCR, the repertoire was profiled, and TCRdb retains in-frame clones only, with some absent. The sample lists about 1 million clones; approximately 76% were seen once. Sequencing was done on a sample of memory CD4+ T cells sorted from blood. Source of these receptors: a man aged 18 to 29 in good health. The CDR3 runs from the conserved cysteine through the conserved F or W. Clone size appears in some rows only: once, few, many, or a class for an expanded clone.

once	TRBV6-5	CASSRGGSANEKLFF
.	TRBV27	CASSGTGYGYTF
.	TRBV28	CASSSGQTQETQYF
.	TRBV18	CASSPYFDGSLLNTEAFF
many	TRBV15	CATSRGYSMNTEAFF
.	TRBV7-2	CASSWYSQTYNEQFF
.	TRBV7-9	CASSLRGGPLSNEKLFF
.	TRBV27	CASSLGRGLNTEAFF
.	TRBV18	CASSPQGAYEQYF
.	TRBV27	CASSLNGAGETQYF
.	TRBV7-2	CASSLVAGGNQPQHF
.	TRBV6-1	CASSKGPQNYEQYF
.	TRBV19	CASRGRGANVLTF
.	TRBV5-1	CASSLGGRSTDTQYF
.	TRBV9	CASSVGQGPSGYTF
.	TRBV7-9	CASGGPNQPQHF
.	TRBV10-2	CASSVTGWGQPQHF
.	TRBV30	CAWSVPTGIGNTIYF
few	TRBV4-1	CASSQDQGAGGYTF
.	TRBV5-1	CASSSSFDVMRTEAFF
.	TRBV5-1	CASRLDRGYEQYF
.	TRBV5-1	CASSPLTSSAGELFF
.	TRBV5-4	CASSLLGPSNTGELFF
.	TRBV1	CTSSPNVLVRGRQYF
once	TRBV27	CASSLGPSYEQYF
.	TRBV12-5	CASGASYEQYF
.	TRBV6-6	CASRGTSGGNEQFF
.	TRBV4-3	CASSPEQAHEQFF
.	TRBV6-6	CASSSPSSSYEQYF
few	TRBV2	CASSITGYEQYF
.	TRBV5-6	CASSLDSSKTYEQYF
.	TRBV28	CASHVIKKGQGSQPQHF
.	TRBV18	CASSLGAGLFEQYF
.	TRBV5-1	CASSLDSTYEQYF
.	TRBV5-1	CASSPRTSGGVEQYF
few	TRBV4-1	CASSQDPVGSNEQFF
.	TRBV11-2	CASSGTSSSYEQYF
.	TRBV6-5	CASSYLSRGQGGELFF
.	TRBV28	CASSFPGAETQYF
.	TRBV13	CASSLRTEYYEQYF
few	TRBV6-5	CASRFLTNTEAFF
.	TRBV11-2	CASSFGTAYYMNTEAFF
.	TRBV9	CASSVAGAGFANEQFF
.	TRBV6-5	CASSRAGGELFF